This TCR beta chain was identified in a study of PD-1 blockade in classical Hodgkin lymphoma. Study-level points and caveats: The repertoire differences lack a defined cause, possibly disease activity or prior therapy. CD4+ TCR diversity rose significantly by C4D1, and CD8+ TCR diversity did not. When set against healthy donors, newly diagnosed patients were reported to show lower baseline TCR diversity.

Time point described: cycle 4 day 1 (C4D1), after more than five weeks of nivolumab. Following autologous stem cell transplantation, relapse occurred in every patient, and exposure to brentuximab vedotin varied. The assay was immunoSEQ multiplex PCR, and TCRdb's table has in-frame clones only and misses some. The sample includes 20,000 to 25,000 clones, about 70% of them seen just once. A word on this clone: Its cognate antigen is unknown.

V shed 3 bases, J shed 0 bases, and the junction held 2 bases outside the gene matches. The CDR3 is 13 residues long. The germline gives CDR1 GTSNPN, CDR2 SVGIG (reference sequence). The chain has TRBV30 and TRBJ2-7; 7 nucleotides agree with TRBD1. Sequenced material: peripheral blood mononuclear cells (PBMCs), taken before the fourth cycle of nivolumab. The receptor comes from a human donor with classical Hodgkin lymphoma. Here the CDR3 reads CAWSRDSSYEQYF. DNA of the CDR3: TGTGCCTGGAGCCGGGACAGCTCCTACGAGCAGTACTTC.